This TCR beta chain was documented in a study of beta chain features in type 1 diabetes. Study-level results: The naive, central memory and Treg TCRB repertoires of patients appeared to be more similar to one another than those of healthy donors. For type 1 diabetes patients, VDJ junctions showed fewer insertions and more deletions.

As for this clone: The antigen is not known.

Expressed TCRB transcripts got sequenced, as all isolated RNA was reverse transcribed. TCRdb keeps only in-frame clones here, not all; method: immunoSEQ multiplex PCR. This table has roughly 450,000 clones, approximately 15% appearing once. Sequences were obtained from naive CD4+ T cells from blood. This TCR came from a man aged 25-45 years in good health.

The CDR3 protein is CASSFYRRQAGEAFF. CDR3 in DNA: TGTGCCAGCAGCTTCTACCGCCGACAGGCGGGTGAAGCTTTCTTT. The V and J genes are TRBV7-2 and TRBJ1-1, with D perhaps matching TRBD1 (6 bases). The germline gives CDR1 SGHTA, CDR2 FQGNSA. Trimming removed 3 bases at V and 7 bases at J, with 18 bases between. CDR3 length equals 15 residues. Based on the CDR3 plus reference TRBV7-2 and TRBJ1-1, the full variable domain is GAGVSQSPSNKVTEKGKDVELRCDPISGHTALYWYRQSLGQGLEFLIYFQGNSAPDKSGLPSDRFSAERTGGSVSTLTIQRTQQEDSAVYLCASSFYRRQAGEAFFGQGTRLTVV.